This T cell receptor beta chain was sequenced for a study of blood T cell repertoires in COVID-19. In the authors' workflow: The authors estimated nucleated cell counts from reference gene primer amplification. This table comes from immunoSEQ multiplex PCR, and its TCRdb copy is limited to in-frame clones, with some not included. The V and J calls and the clone size are those of that table, but D and trimming were determined from the DNA. Among about 200,000 clones listed, more than 70% were seen once. The cohort comprised adults aged about 18 to 100 years residing in about two dozen US areas. Two negative PCRs, clearance, or symptom resolution characterized the recovered Cohort 3 donors. V lost 2 bases and J lost 0, with 13 bases in between. This CDR3 comprises 17 residues. Germline loops: CDR1 LGHDT, CDR2 YNNKEL (reference sequence).

This TCR was recovered from a woman in her late teens or twenties who had recovered from COVID-19. The chain carries TRBV3-1 (or the pseudogene TRBV3-2) and TRBJ1-4; possibly TRBD1 for D (6 bases). Sequenced input: PBMCs or T cells enriched from blood (not recorded which). The CDR3 region is CASSQMGRGATNEKLFF. The CDR3 DNA is TGTGCCAGCAGCCAAATGGGCAGGGGTGCAACTAATGAAAAACTGTTTTTT.